These 17 T cell receptor beta chains came from one sample sequenced in a study of blood T cell repertoires in COVID-19. TCRdb keeps only in-frame clones here, not all; method: immunoSEQ multiplex PCR. Among tens of thousands of clones listed, less than 95% were seen once. The sample taken for sequencing was peripheral blood. These receptor sequences come from a human donor with active COVID-19. The donor label of this sample is uncertain.

DNA for the CDR3: TGTGCCAGCAAAGGAACGGGGGTGGCCTACAATGAGCAGTTCTTC. Translation: CASKGTGVAYNEQFF. J is TRBJ2-1 and V is TRBV2, with D maybe TRBD2 (6 bases). CDR1 and CDR2 (germline): SNHLY, FYNNEI. The V end lost 7 bases, the J end lost 2 bases, and 15 bases lay between the germline ends. This CDR3 spans 15 amino acids.

This clone showed up just once. The chain links TRBV5-1 to TRBJ2-5, with D unresolved. V was pared by 3 bases and J by 5 bases, with 17 bases between. The CDR3 covers 15 residues. Per the germline V gene, CDR1 is SGHRS and CDR2 is YFSETQ. This CDR3 is CASSWAPDEWETQYF. The CDR3 DNA reads TGCGCCAGCAGCTGGGCTCCAGACGAGTGGGAGACCCAGTACTTC.

V and J are TRBV29-1 and TRBJ2-1, with 11 bases identical to TRBD2. CDR3 length: 15 residues. The V and J ends lost 2 bases and 4 bases, in that order; junction bases with no gene match: 4. Germline values: CDR1 SQVTM, CDR2 ANQGSEA. The CDR3 sequence: CSVERASGGYNEQFF. The CDR3 DNA reads TGCAGCGTTGAAAGGGCTAGCGGGGGGTACAATGAGCAGTTCTTC.

The V gene is TRBV11-2, the J gene TRBJ1-1; 7 bases fit TRBD1. The germline gives CDR1 SGHAT, CDR2 FQNNGV. This CDR3 is 15 amino acids long. The V gene end was trimmed by 4 bases and the J gene end by 4 bases; junction bases not matched to a gene: 9. Here the CDR3 DNA reads TGTGCCAGCAGCTCTATAAGGGGGCCTCTCACTGAAGCTTTCTTT. Amino acid sequence: CASSSIRGPLTEAFF.

The chain carries TRBV7-6 and TRBJ2-3; 7 bases are shared with TRBD2. Germline V gene sequence: CDR1 SGHVS, CDR2 FNYEAQ. The length of the CDR3 is 18 residues. V was pared by 2 bases and J by 5 bases, with 16 bases of the junction left unmatched. DNA for the CDR3: TGTGCCAGCAGCTTATTGGTGCGAGCAACCGGGGGGAAAGATACGCAGTATTTT. It codes for CASSLLVRATGGKDTQYF.

The rearrangement joins TRBV9 to TRBJ1-6; TRBD1 matches at 8 bases. The CDR3 runs 15 residues. CDR1 and CDR2 from the germline V gene are SGDLS and YYNGEE. Trimming at V came to 4 bases and at J to 7 bases, leaving 7 bases not matched to a gene. CDR3 DNA sequence: TGTGCCAGCAGCCTAATCGGACAGGGCAATTCACCCCTCCACTTT. Amino acids: CASSLIGQGNSPLHF.

The J gene is TRBJ2-1, the V gene TRBV5-1; the match to TRBD1 covers 9 bases. The CDR3 has 15 residues. V lost 4 bases, J lost 10 bases, and 12 bases stayed unmatched. Germline V CDR1 and CDR2: SGHRS, YFSETQ. The CDR3 protein is CASSPSGTGQLEQFF. In DNA, the CDR3 is TGCGCCAGCAGCCCTTCCGGGACAGGGCAATTGGAGCAGTTCTTC.

The chain combines TRBV5-4 with TRBJ2-3; 9 bases line up with TRBD1. The CDR3 sequence is 15 residues long. With V trimmed by 4 bases and J by 2 bases, 5 bases remained unmatched. Germline lookup yields CDR1 SGHNT and CDR2 YYREEE (reference sequence). The CDR3 spells CASSLGTGNTDTQYF. The CDR3 DNA reads TGTGCCAGCAGCCTCGGGACAGGGAACACAGATACGCAGTATTTT.

J is TRBJ2-2 and V is TRBV7-3; D call uncertain. The V end lost 2 bases, the J end lost 1 base, and 5 bases lay between the germline ends. The length of the CDR3 is 14 residues. Germline V gives CDR1 SGHTA, CDR2 FQGTGA. The CDR3 DNA is TGTGCCAGCAGCTTAGTTCGGAACACCGGGGAGCTGTTTTTT. Amino acid sequence: CASSLVRNTGELFF.

V and J are TRBV4-2 and TRBJ1-2; D not certain. Trimming shortened V by 0 bases and J by 2 bases, and 13 bases separated the two germline ends. CDR3 length: 16 residues. Germline V gene lookup returns CDR1 LGHNA and CDR2 YNFKEQ. CDR3 nucleotide sequence: TGTGCCAGCAGCCAAGACCACAGCCCCCGAAACTATGGCTACACCTTC. This codes for CASSQDHSPRNYGYTF.

The chain joins TRBV6-5 to TRBJ2-7; 9 bases fit TRBD2. The germline V gene has CDR1 MNHEY and CDR2 SVGAGI. CDR3 length: 15 residues. The trim removed 7 bases at V and 2 bases at J, leaving 9 bases unmatched. The CDR3 loop reads CASILSGGGAYEQYF. CDR3 nucleotides: TGTGCCAGCATTCTAAGCGGCGGGGGGGCCTACGAGCAGTACTTC.

V is TRBV7-8 and J is TRBJ2-7; 9 positions agree with TRBD1. The V segment lost 5 bases and the J segment 4 bases; nucleotides outside the gene matches: 6. The CDR3 sequence is 14 residues long. The germline V gene has CDR1 SGHVS and CDR2 FQNEAQ. CDR3 nucleotide sequence: TGTGCCAGCAGCCTCTACAGGGGGCAATACGAGCAGTACTTC. It specifies CASSLYRGQYEQYF.

V usage is TRBV4-2 and J usage is TRBJ1-2, with 8 bases matching TRBD1. CDR1 LGHNA and CDR2 YNFKEQ come from the germline V gene. Trimming cost V 5 bases and J 7 bases; bases outside gene matches: 6. The CDR3 sequence is 13 residues long. CDR3 residues: CASSMDRAAGYTF. CDR3 nucleotide sequence: TGTGCCAGCAGCATGGACAGGGCGGCTGGCTACACCTTC.

The genes are TRBV4-1 and TRBJ2-4; 7 bases are shared with TRBD1. Looked up from germline, CDR1 is MGHRA and CDR2 is YSYEKL. V shed 5 bases, J shed 7 bases, and the junction held 14 bases outside the gene matches. The CDR3 consists of 16 residues. Written as DNA, the CDR3 is TGCGCCAGCAGCAGCAGCAGGGACGAGGGACAGAACATTCAGTACTTC. It is translated as CASSSSRDEGQNIQYF.

The rearrangement joins TRBV25-1 to TRBJ1-2, with D maybe TRBD1 (5 bases). The CDR3 sequence is 13 residues long. Trimming cost V 2 bases and J 6 bases, with 10 bases left between them. Germline loops: CDR1 MGHDK, CDR2 SYGVNS. CDR3 region: CASSERGLDGYTF. The CDR3 bases are TGTGCCAGCAGTGAAAGGGGTCTCGATGGCTACACCTTC.

The rearrangement uses TRBV2 and TRBJ2-7; D is uncertain. The length of the CDR3 is 12 residues. Germline CDR1 is SNHLY and CDR2 is FYNNEI. The V and J ends lost 1 base and 4 bases respectively, with 5 bases between them. CDR3 DNA sequence: TGTGCCAGCAGTGAAGACGGGTACGAGCAGTACTTC. Translating it yields CASSEDGYEQYF. Drawing the rest from reference TRBV2 and TRBJ2-7, the complete variable domain is EPEVTQTPSHQVTQMGQEVILRCVPISNHLYFYWYRQILGQKVEFLVSFYNNEISEKSEIFDDQFSVERPDGSNFTLKIRSTKLEDSAMYFCASSEDGYEQYFGPGTRLTVT.

The chain combines TRBV28 with TRBJ2-5; 10 nucleotides agree with TRBD2. Trimming at V came to 10 bases and at J to 2 bases, leaving 7 bases not matched to a gene. The CDR3 loop spans 14 amino acids. Per germline, CDR1 MDHEN and CDR2 SYDVKM. CDR3 nucleotides: TGTGCCATTTCTAGCGGGGGCTCGCAAGAGACCCAGTACTTC. Encoded protein: CAISSGGSQETQYF.